Sequencing of this T cell receptor beta chain was carried out in a study of blood T cell repertoires in COVID-19. Overall study context: Sources were T cells, B-cell-depleted T cells, or PBMCs; the material itself was cDNA or gDNA.

In the original analysis: Nucleated cell number was recorded as an estimate derived from reference gene primer amplification. Using immunoSEQ multiplex PCR, the repertoire was profiled, and TCRdb retains in-frame clones only, with some absent. Clonal size and the V and J genes are those of that table, whereas D and trimming came from the DNA. The table has fewer than 150,000 clones, 85% seen once. With 0 bases removed from V and 0 bases from J, the gap between germline ends came to 8 bases. Germline V gene lookup returns CDR1 LGHNA and CDR2 YSLEER. The CDR3 runs 15 residues. Input material: peripheral blood. J is TRBJ1-1 and V is TRBV4-3, with D possibly being TRBD1 (6 bases). The receptor was isolated from a human donor in a cohort sampled during active COVID-19. Here the CDR3 reads CASSQEAGVNTEAFF. CDR3 in DNA: TGCGCCAGCAGCCAAGAGGCAGGGGTGAACACTGAAGCTTTCTTT.